This T cell receptor beta chain came from a study of blood T cell repertoires in COVID-19. The wider study: The analysed material was cDNA or gDNA that came from T cells, B-cell-depleted T cells, or PBMCs.

V shed 1 base and J shed 3 bases, with 9 bases lying between them. Per germline, CDR1 ENHRY and CDR2 SYGVKD. The CDR3 spans 14 residues. Only in-frame clones appear in the TCRdb table, and some are missing; sequencing was by immunoSEQ multiplex PCR. The sample carries 150,000 to 200,000 clones, more than 75% recorded once. The TCR sequence derives from an older man with acute or convalescent COVID-19. V and J are TRBV10-3 and TRBJ2-5, with D maybe TRBD1 (6 bases). The sequenced sample consisted of peripheral blood. CDR3 amino acids: CAISELTGEETQYF. For the CDR3, the DNA is TGTGCCATCAGTGAGTTGACAGGAGAAGAGACCCAGTACTTC.